This T cell receptor (beta chain) is from a study of CD8+CD57+ T cells in acquired aplastic anemia (dated by TCRdb to the late 2010s). Context from the whole study: DNA extracted from sorted CD4+ and CD8+ cells had a mean of roughly 3.4 ug, with a range of roughly 0.18 to 27.4 ug. An average of approximately 10 million reads for CD4+ cells and approximately 11 million reads for CD8+ cells was obtained from healthy donor samples. Points the paper makes about the study in general: Around 30 CD8+ CDR3 sequences were found to be shared between patients and controls, but these sequences appeared to be highly expressed in patients and within the immunodominant clones of the patients. Between patients and healthy controls, no significant difference in CD8+ Simpson's diversity was found (P=0.060).

TCR repertoires of sorted CD4+ and CD8+ blood T cells from severe aplastic anemia patients and healthy subjects were deep-sequenced in the study. Ficoll-Paque density gradient centrifugation was used to isolate peripheral blood mononuclear cells. Before DNA extraction, CD4+ and CD8+ T cells were sorted by FACS or by magnetic beads. The germline V gene yields MDHEN for CDR1 and SYDVKM for CDR2. V is pared back by 8 bases and J by 9 bases, with 14 bases lying between the germline termini. Including cysteine and phenylalanine, the CDR3 has 12 amino acids. CDR3 DNA is the only sequence kept; it has 36 bases, read in frame from the first base. This clonotype was detected only a few times. The antigen it recognizes is unknown. No clone much larger than this one lies a single base away; base qualities are absent. Genomic DNA was used as template for profiling of TCR beta VDJ combinations and CDR3 sequences. TCR repertoire sequencing was run on an Illumina HiSeq 2000. Per the source publication's procedure: TRBV/TRBJ rearrangement plots, CDR3 size and DJ length profiles, and Simpson's diversity index were used to assess repertoires. The most abundant DNA sequence in the deep sequencing data was taken as the immunodominant clone. CDR3 amino acid sequences were checked for sharing across subjects and were also compared against the VDJdb database and published repertoires. TCRdb redid the processing of the public reads, applying fastp at Q25 and MiXCR, and retained in-frame beta chains. Identical CDR3 proteins give one entry, which carries the most common genes and DNA. The V and J calls shown here were made by TCRdb, not taken from the authors' results. This sample gives around 170,000 distinct CDR3 sequences in total; about three fifths of them show up just once. The ten top clones hold about 50% of the sample.

The material sequenced was sorted CD4+, CD8+, or CD8+CD57+ T cells (not recorded which) from PBMCs. The receptor was derived from a human donor in good health. The V and J segments used are TRBV28 and TRBJ1-5; a confident D gene designation cannot be given. DNA sequence: TGTGCCAGCGGAAAATTTACTCTGCCCCAGCATTTT. Protein translation: CASGKFTLPQHF.